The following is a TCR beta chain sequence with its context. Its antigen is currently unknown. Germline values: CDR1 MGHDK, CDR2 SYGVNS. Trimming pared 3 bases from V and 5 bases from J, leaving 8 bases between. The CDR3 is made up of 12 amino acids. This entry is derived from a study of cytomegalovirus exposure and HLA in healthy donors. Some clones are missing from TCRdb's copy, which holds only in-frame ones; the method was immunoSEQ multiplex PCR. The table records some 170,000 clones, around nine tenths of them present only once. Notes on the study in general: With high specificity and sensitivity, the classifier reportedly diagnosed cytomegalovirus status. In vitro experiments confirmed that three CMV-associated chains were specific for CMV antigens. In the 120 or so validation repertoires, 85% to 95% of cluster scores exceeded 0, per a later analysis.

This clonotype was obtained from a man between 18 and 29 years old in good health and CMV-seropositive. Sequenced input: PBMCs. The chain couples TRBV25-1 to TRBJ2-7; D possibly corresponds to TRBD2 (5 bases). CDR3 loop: CASSDWTDEQYF. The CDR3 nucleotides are TGTGCCAGCAGTGACTGGACTGACGAGCAGTACTTC.